Here is one T cell receptor beta chain with its context. The antigen it binds to is not known. No per-base quality is available; no much larger clone lies one base away. These data come from a study of radiation and T cells in renal cell carcinoma (dated by TCRdb to 2020 to 2022). Background for the entire study: A total of under 60 samples underwent TCR beta sequencing, made up of around 26 tumors and around 27 peripheral blood samples. A total of 3.5 million to 4.5 million unique CDR3 nucleotide sequences, encoding 2.5 million to 3 million unique CDR3 amino acid sequences, were found across all 50 or so samples. The last blood draw occurred 4 weeks after radiation, at the same time as nephrectomy. What the work shows at the level of the full study, not this receptor alone: Because pretreatment tumor biopsies were not available, the study could not determine whether clonotypes were already present within the tumor at baseline. Blood repertoire dynamics were not followed beyond 4 weeks after treatment. In blood, the top tumor clonotypes increased from baseline to 2 weeks after radiation and then shrank by 4 weeks, which suggests a temporary expansion of tumor-resident clones. With a single-armed trial design, the study had no way to address how radiation dose or scheduling affects the TCR repertoire.

Following the manufacturer's recommendations, the immunoSEQ kit was used to generate TCR beta libraries from genomic DNA. To prepare the libraries, a first multiplex PCR with proprietary primers was run, followed by a second PCR that added unique barcodes, and a bead cleanup was done after each round. A kit-provided positive control reaction and a negative control reaction were included in every sample batch. The final libraries were assessed on an Agilent 4200 TapeStation D1000 ScreenTape, pooled by volume, and quantified by qPCR. Sequencing was performed on an Illumina NextSeq500 using a MidOutput 150-cycle cartridge, with 156 Read1 cycles, 15 Index1 cycles, and the kit custom primers. The pooled library was loaded at 0.95 to 1 pM, with an approximately 21% PhiX control spiked in. Per the original workflow: The vendor-processed data were analyzed in R, and a clonotype was defined as all T cells that share the same CDR3 nucleotide sequence. For clone abundance analyses, frequencies were normalized to the 10,000 most abundant clones per sample. Public T cell clones, which averaged fewer than five per sample, were removed prior to analysis. Tumor-enriched clonotypes and baseline blood-enriched clonotypes were defined as those with an abundance difference of at least 32-fold between compartments. A beta-binomial differential abundance model was used to identify clonotypes that expanded or contracted between blood time points. Similarity between tumor and blood repertoires was quantified using the Baroni-Urbani and Buser coefficient, and groups were compared with two-tailed Wilcoxon tests in R. This is the immuneACCESS table as TCRdb keeps it, with only in-frame sequences that have V and J called. A part of the clones is gone; compared with another copy, unresolved V genes explain less than half, and the rest is unexplained. Clonal size and the V and J genes are those of that table, whereas D and trimming came from the DNA. The sample profile shows roughly 160,000 clones; around 89% of them were found once. Around 11% of the sample belongs to the ten largest clones.

The sample's time point label, decoded: blood 4 weeks post-SBRT, at nephrectomy. What this sample's treatment or condition label stands for: 15 Gy SBRT to primary tumor, nephrectomy 4 weeks later. Samples came from a clinical trial, in which primary renal cell carcinomas received 15 Gy stereotactic body radiation therapy followed by nephrectomy 4 weeks later. To follow tumor-enriched clonotypes, peripheral blood was collected serially from radiation-treated patients at baseline and again at 2 weeks and 4 weeks after SBRT. Every patient had renal cell carcinoma of clear cell pathology. Genomic DNA for TCR sequencing was prepared using the QIAamp DNA Blood Mini Kit (Qiagen). Samples were included in the analyses only if all quality control checks were passed. V and J lose 2 bases and 5 bases, and a span of 10 bases separates them. The CDR3 holds 13 amino acids from the cysteine to the phenylalanine. The read is trimmed to its CDR3 DNA, 39 bases read in frame from base 1. According to the germline V gene, CDR1 reads KGHSY and CDR2 reads FQNENV.

This clonotype was obtained from a woman aged 45-65 years with renal cell carcinoma. The chain is assembled from TRBV16 and TRBJ2-7; possibly the D gene is TRBD1, per 5 matching bases. Source: blood, taken from a patient whose treatment included radiotherapy and nephrectomy. The nucleotides are TGTGCCAGCAGCCAACAGGGAAACCACGAGCAGTACTTC. This encodes CASSQQGNHEQYF.